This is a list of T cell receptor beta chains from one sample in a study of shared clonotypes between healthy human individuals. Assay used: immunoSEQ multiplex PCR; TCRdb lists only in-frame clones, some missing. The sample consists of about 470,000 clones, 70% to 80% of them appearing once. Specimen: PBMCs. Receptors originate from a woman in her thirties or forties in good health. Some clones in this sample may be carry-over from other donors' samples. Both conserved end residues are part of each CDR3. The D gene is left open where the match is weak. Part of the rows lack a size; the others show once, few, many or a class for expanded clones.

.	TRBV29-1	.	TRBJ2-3	TGCAGCGTTGAATACGGGGGAGCGACGCAGTATTTT	CSVEYGGATQYF
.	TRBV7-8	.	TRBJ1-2	TGTGCCAGCAGCTTATTAGCGGGGACATCAAGCGGCTACACCTTC	CASSLLAGTSSGYTF
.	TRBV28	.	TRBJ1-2	TGTGCCAGCAGTTTCAATGCAGGGGTCGGCCACACCTTC	CASSFNAGVGHTF
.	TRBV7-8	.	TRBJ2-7	TGTGCCAGCAGCCCCCCATGGCGGGATGGGCCGACCTACGAGCAGTACTTC	CASSPPWRDGPTYEQYF
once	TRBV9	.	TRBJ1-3	TGTGCCAGCGGGCCTAGGGCGTTACCCAGAAACACCATATATTTT	CASGPRALPRNTIYF
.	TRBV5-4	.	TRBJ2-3	TGTGCCAGCAGACTAGGGGGGCAGTATACGCAGTATTTT	CASRLGGQYTQYF
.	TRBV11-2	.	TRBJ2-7	TGTGCCAGCAGCTTAGGCGGGGCCCAAAGGTACGAGCAGTACTTC	CASSLGGAQRYEQYF
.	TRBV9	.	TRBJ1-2	TGTGCCAGCGCTATTGCCCCGTACTCTCCTTATGGCTACACCTTC	CASAIAPYSPYGYTF
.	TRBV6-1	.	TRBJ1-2	TGTGCCAGCACCTACGACAGGTACGAAGGTGGCTACACCTTC	CASTYDRYEGGYTF
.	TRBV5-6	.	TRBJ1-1	TGTGCCAGCAGCTTGAGCGGGCTCAACACTGAAGCTTTCTTT	CASSLSGLNTEAFF
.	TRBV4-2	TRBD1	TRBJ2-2	TGTGCCAGCAGCCAAGTGGGGACAGTTACCGGGGAGCTGTTTTTT	CASSQVGTVTGELFF
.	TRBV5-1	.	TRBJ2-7	TGCGCCAGCAGCTTGGGATCCTACGGTTACGAGCAGTACTTC	CASSLGSYGYEQYF
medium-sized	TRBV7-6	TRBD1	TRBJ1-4	TGTGCCAGCAGCTTAAGGGGGCCTAATGAAAAACTGTTTTTT	CASSLRGPNEKLFF
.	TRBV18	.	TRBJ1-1	TGTGCCAGCTCACCCACGACAGGGAACACTGAAGCTTTCTTT	CASSPTTGNTEAFF
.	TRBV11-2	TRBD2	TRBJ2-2	TGTGCCAGCAGCTTCTCGACTAGCGGGTACACCGGGGAGCTGTTTTTT	CASSFSTSGYTGELFF
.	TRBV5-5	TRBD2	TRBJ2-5	TGTGCCAGCAGCTTGATGGCTAGCGGGAACTTCGGCCAAGAGACCCAGTACTTC	CASSLMASGNFGQETQYF
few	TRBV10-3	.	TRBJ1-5	TGTGCCATCAGTGTAGAACGCAATCAGCCCCAGCATTTT	CAISVERNQPQHF
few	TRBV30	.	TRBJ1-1	TGTGCCTGGAGTGTACGTGGGAACACTGAAGCTTTCTTT	CAWSVRGNTEAFF
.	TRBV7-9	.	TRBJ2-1	TGTGCCAGCAGCACCCCGGTAGGGGTGGGTAATGAGCAGTTCTTC	CASSTPVGVGNEQFF
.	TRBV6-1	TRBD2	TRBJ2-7	TGTGCCAGCCTCCGGGACTATGCCACCTACGAGCAGTACTTC	CASLRDYATYEQYF
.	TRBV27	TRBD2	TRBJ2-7	TGTGCCAGCACCGACAGGCCTAGCGGGAGAGGCGAGCAGTACTTC	CASTDRPSGRGEQYF
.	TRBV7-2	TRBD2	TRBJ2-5	TGTGCCAGCAGCTTAGCATTCGGACTAGCGGGAGGACAAGAGACCCAGTACTTC	CASSLAFGLAGGQETQYF
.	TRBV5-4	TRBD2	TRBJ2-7	TGTGCCAGCAGCTTGTTTCCGGGGGGCGAGCAGTACTTC	CASSLFPGGEQYF
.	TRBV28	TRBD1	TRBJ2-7	TGTGCCAGCAGTTTGCCGGGACAGGGTCACGAGCAGTACTTC	CASSLPGQGHEQYF
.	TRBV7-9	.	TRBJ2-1	TGTGCCAGCAGCTTAGACGGGAGCCCTTTCGATGAGCAGTTCTTC	CASSLDGSPFDEQFF
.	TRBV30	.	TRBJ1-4	TGTGCCTGGAGTCGGGGGCTTAATGAAAAACTGTTTTTT	CAWSRGLNEKLFF
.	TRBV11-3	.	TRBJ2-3	TGTGCCAGCAGCTTATTGGGAGGAGATACGCAGTATTTT	CASSLLGGDTQYF
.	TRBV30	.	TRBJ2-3	TGTGCCTGGAGCCCTAGTTTGGCAGATACGCAGTATTTT	CAWSPSLADTQYF
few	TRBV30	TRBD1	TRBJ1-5	TGTGCCTGGAGTGTCGCCGTGGGACAGGTCAATCAGCCCCAGCATTTT	CAWSVAVGQVNQPQHF
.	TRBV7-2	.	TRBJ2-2	TGTGCCAGCAGCTCGCAGGGGGGGGACACCGGGGAGCTGTTTTTT	CASSSQGGDTGELFF
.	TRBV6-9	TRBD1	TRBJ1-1	TGTGCCAGACCCAGGGACAGCCACCTGAACACTGAAGCTTTCTTT	CARPRDSHLNTEAFF
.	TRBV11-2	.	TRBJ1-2	TGTGCCAGCAGCCGGACAGCCTATGGCTACACCTTC	CASSRTAYGYTF
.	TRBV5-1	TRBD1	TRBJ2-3	TGCGCCAGCAGCTTATCGGGACAGGGTTCCACAGATACGCAGTATTTT	CASSLSGQGSTDTQYF
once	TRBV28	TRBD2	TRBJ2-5	TGTGCCAGCAGTTTTGGCGGGAGGGCCTTTTACTTC	CASSFGGRAFYF
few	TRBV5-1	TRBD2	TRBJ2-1	TGCGCCAGCAGCTCTAGGACTAGCGGGAGTGGTTACAATGAGCAGTTCTTC	CASSSRTSGSGYNEQFF
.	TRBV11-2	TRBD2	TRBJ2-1	TGTGCCACCGTGTTACCGGGACTAGCGTCGAATGAGCAGTTCTTC	CATVLPGLASNEQFF
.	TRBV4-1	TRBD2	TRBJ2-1	TGCGCCAGCAGCCAACGGGGCCAGCGGGGCTACAATGAGCAGTTCTTC	CASSQRGQRGYNEQFF
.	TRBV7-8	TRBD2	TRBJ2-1	TGTGCCAGCAGCTACTACGGGACTAGCACAGACAATGAGCAGTTCTTC	CASSYYGTSTDNEQFF
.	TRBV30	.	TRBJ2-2	TGTGCCTGGAAAGGCGGGACAGCGAACACCGGGGAGCTGTTTTTT	CAWKGGTANTGELFF
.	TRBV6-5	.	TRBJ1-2	TGTGCCAGCAGAACTCCTTTAGCGGGCTATGGCTACACCTTC	CASRTPLAGYGYTF
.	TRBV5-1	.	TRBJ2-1	TGCGCCAGCAGCTTCGAGGGAGGCGTGCAGTTCTTC	CASSFEGGVQFF
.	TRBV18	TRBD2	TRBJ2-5	TGTGCCAGCTCAGGGGCGCGGGAGTGGTACTTC	CASSGAREWYF
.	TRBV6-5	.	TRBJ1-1	TGTGCCAGCAGTTACTCCGGGATTATGAACACTGAAGCTTTCTTT	CASSYSGIMNTEAFF
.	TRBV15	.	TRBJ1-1	TGTGCCACCAGCAGAGATTTCAGGGGAGGTATGGCTTTCTTT	CATSRDFRGGMAFF
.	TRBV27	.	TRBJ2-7	TGTGCCAGCAGTTTATCGGGGTACGAGCAGTACTTC	CASSLSGYEQYF
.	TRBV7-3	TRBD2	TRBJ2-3	TGTGCCAGCAGCACCGGACTAGCGGGAGGCGCAGATACGCAGTATTTT	CASSTGLAGGADTQYF
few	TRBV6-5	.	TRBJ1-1	TGTGCCAGCAGTTGGGCAGGGATGAACACTGAAGCTTTCTTT	CASSWAGMNTEAFF
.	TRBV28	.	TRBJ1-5	TGTGCCAGCAGTTTAATCTCGACGGGTCACAATCAGCCCCAGCATTTT	CASSLISTGHNQPQHF